This TCR beta chain was retrieved from a study of blood T cells in healthy people across ages. Whole-study findings and limits: Roughly linear declines in TCR beta diversity per million T cells occurred with age.

This clonotype was seen only a few times. Its target is unknown. A sample-barcoded 5' primer and a J-beta primer mix were used in a second PCR of roughly 7 to 11 cycles. Every cDNA was tagged by a template-switch adaptor with 12 random nucleotides. Each CDR3 protein is one row after TCRdb ran MiXCR on the 5' RACE reads. The sample has approximately 1,000,000 distinct CDR3 sequences; about two fifths are singletons. Sequences were obtained from blood. This receptor was identified in a man aged 18 to 35 in good health.

The CDR3: CASSSPRLADYNEQYF. CDR3 DNA sequence: TGTGCCAGCAGTTCTCCCCGACTAGCGGACTACAATGAGCAGTACTTC. The rearrangement joins TRBV27 to TRBJ2-5; 9 bases line up with TRBD2. V shed 4 bases, J shed 11 bases, and the junction held 17 bases outside the gene matches. From germline, CDR1 is MNHEY and CDR2 SMNVEV (reference sequence). CDR3 length: 16 residues.